The 29 T cell receptor beta chains listed next were all sequenced from one sample in a study of blood T cell repertoires in COVID-19. The data were produced by immunoSEQ multiplex PCR, yet TCRdb's version contains in-frame clones alone and is incomplete. The sample lists over 100,000 clones, less than 90% occurring once. The sample was peripheral blood. Receptor source: a woman aged 55-69 years with acute or convalescent COVID-19.

This clone was seen a single time. V gene TRBV20-1 combines with J gene TRBJ2-3; D not certain. CDR3 size: 13 residues. Between the trimmed V and J ends, which lost 3 bases and 4 bases, there was a span of 11 bases. The V gene's germline CDR1 is DFQATT and CDR2 SNEGSKA (reference sequence). This CDR3 reads CSASPEWSDTQYF. As DNA, the CDR3 is TGCAGTGCTAGTCCTGAGTGGTCAGATACGCAGTATTTT.

The rearrangement joins TRBV20-1 to TRBJ1-1; perhaps TRBD1 as D (6 bases). The germline CDR1 and CDR2 sequences are DFQATT and SNEGSKA (reference sequence). V was clipped by 2 bases and J by 11 bases, with 12 bases between them. The CDR3 has 11 residues. CDR3 nucleotide sequence: TGCAGTGCTAGATGGTCAGGGGAGGCTTTCTTT. Encoded protein: CSARWSGEAFF.

V gene TRBV7-9 combines with J gene TRBJ2-1; 7 nucleotides match TRBD2. Per germline, CDR1 SEHNR and CDR2 FQNEAQ (reference sequence). CDR3 length equals 15 residues. The ends lost 8 bases at V and 2 bases at J; junction bases unmatched: 9. This CDR3 is CASPAGWGAYNEQFF. The DNA for the CDR3 is TGTGCCAGCCCAGCGGGATGGGGGGCCTACAATGAGCAGTTCTTC.

The V call is TRBV19, the J call TRBJ1-6, with D perhaps matching TRBD1 (5 bases). The CDR3 is 12 amino acids. Germline V lookup: CDR1 LNHDA, CDR2 SQIVND (reference sequence). The V gene lost 9 bases and the J gene lost 9 bases, with 12 bases spanning the gap. The CDR3 region is CASDSLGSPLHF. The CDR3 DNA follows: TGTGCCAGCGACAGCCTGGGTTCACCCCTCCACTTT.

This rearrangement joins TRBV27 to TRBJ1-1; 9 nucleotides agree with TRBD1. CDR3 length: 16 residues. In germline, CDR1 is MNHEY, CDR2 SMNVEV (reference sequence). The junction had 9 bases not matched to a gene; V was cut back by 6 bases and J by 1 base. For the CDR3, the DNA is TGTGCCAGCAGGACCGGACAGGGGAGGGCGAACACTGAAGCTTTCTTT. It codes for CASRTGQGRANTEAFF.

J is TRBJ1-3 and V is TRBV7-8; no clear D. V lost 2 bases, J lost 0 bases, and 5 bases lay in between. The CDR3 has 14 residues. Germline values: CDR1 SGHVS, CDR2 FQNEAQ. The CDR3 DNA is TGTGCCAGCAGCTTAAGGAGCTCTGGAAACACCATATATTTT. Its protein product is CASSLRSSGNTIYF. The full variable domain, its missing parts supplied by reference TRBV7-8 and TRBJ1-3, is GAGVSQSPRYKVAKRGQDVALRCDPISGHVSLFWYQQALGQGPEFLTYFQNEAQLDKSGLPSDRFFAERPEGSVSTLKIQRTQQEDSAVYLCASSLRSSGNTIYFGEGSWLTVV.

This sequence joins TRBV28 and TRBJ2-1; D unresolved. This CDR3 contains 11 residues. Trimming took 6 bases from V and 8 from J, leaving 8 bases between them. The germline CDR1 and CDR2 sequences are MDHEN and SYDVKM. The CDR3 loop is CASRLRDEQFF. In DNA, the CDR3 is TGTGCCAGCAGGTTGAGAGATGAGCAGTTCTTC.

The chain has TRBV29-1 and TRBJ1-1; no reliable D call. CDR3 length: 12 residues. Trimming took off 0 bases at V and 8 bases at J, with 10 bases between the two ends. Per germline, CDR1 SQVTM and CDR2 ANQGSEA. CDR3 in amino acids: CSVEEKSTEAFF. The DNA for the CDR3 is TGCAGCGTTGAAGAAAAGAGCACCGAAGCTTTCTTT.

This chain links TRBV18 with TRBJ2-4, with 9 positions matching TRBD1. The junction had 6 bases not matched to a gene; V was cut back by 4 bases and J by 5 bases. Germline V lookup: CDR1 KGHSH, CDR2 LQKENI. CDR3 length: 15 residues. The CDR3 reads CASSRGQGIENIQYF. DNA for the CDR3: TGTGCCAGCTCACGTGGACAGGGGATCGAAAACATTCAGTACTTC.

This clone was seen once. The V gene is TRBV7-2, the J gene TRBJ2-7; 10 bases align to TRBD1. Germline assignment: CDR1 SGHTA and CDR2 FQGNSA. Trimming removed 5 bases from V and 5 bases from J; junction bases left unmatched: 6. This CDR3 spans 14 amino acids. The CDR3 loop is CASSGTGVSHEQYF. CDR3 sequence (DNA): TGTGCCAGCAGCGGGACAGGGGTTTCCCACGAGCAGTACTTC. Combining the CDR3 with reference TRBV7-2 and TRBJ2-7 gives the whole variable domain GAGVSQSPSNKVTEKGKDVELRCDPISGHTALYWYRQSLGQGLEFLIYFQGNSAPDKSGLPSDRFSAERTGGSVSTLTIQRTQQEDSAVYLCASSGTGVSHEQYFGPGTRLTVT.

The V call is TRBV23-1, the J call TRBJ2-7; 9 nucleotides align to TRBD1. TRBV23-1 is classed as an ORF, of uncertain function. Trimming at V came to 4 bases and at J to 4 bases, leaving 20 bases not matched to a gene. This CDR3 is built from 19 residues. The CDR3 nucleotides read TGCGCCAGCAGTCGAACGGTCGCCCCCCAGGGACAGGGAAGTTACGAGCAGTACTTC. Translation gives CASSRTVAPQGQGSYEQYF.

This clone was seen a few times. This chain joins TRBV7-2 and TRBJ2-7, with 8 bases aligning to TRBD1. With 4 bases clipped from V and 6 bases from J, the junction kept 8 bases outside the gene matches. CDR3 length equals 14 residues. CDR1 SGHTA and CDR2 FQGNSA come from the germline V gene. DNA for the CDR3: TGTGCCAGCAGCTCGGACAGGGTTGGAATCGAGCAGTACTTC. This gives the protein CASSSDRVGIEQYF.

The rearrangement uses TRBV6-5 and TRBJ2-1, with D tentatively TRBD2 (6 bases). V was clipped by 2 bases and J by 4 bases, with 12 bases between them. CDR1 is MNHEY, CDR2 SVGAGI, per germline. The CDR3 has 15 amino acids. In nucleotides, the CDR3 is TGTGCCAGCAGTTACGGAGGGGACCGGTACAATGAGCAGTTCTTC. Protein product: CASSYGGDRYNEQFF.

The chain is built from TRBV27 and TRBJ1-2; D is perhaps TRBD1 (6 bases). The V gene lost 3 bases and the J gene lost 2 bases, with 10 bases spanning the gap. The CDR3 loop spans 14 amino acids. CDR1 is MNHEY and CDR2 is SMNVEV in the germline V gene (reference sequence). CDR3 coding DNA: TGTGCCAGCAGTTTGGACAGTAGGAACTATGGCTACACCTTC. This sequence encodes CASSLDSRNYGYTF.

V usage is TRBV28 and J usage is TRBJ1-1; D might be TRBD1 (6 bases). The CDR3 consists of 14 residues. Germline CDR1 is MDHEN and CDR2 is SYDVKM. Trimming removed 6 bases from V and 8 bases from J, with 19 bases in between. CDR3 nucleotides: TGTGCCAGCAGGTCAGGACAGCGTACCGGGGAAGCTTTCTTT. Encoded protein: CASRSGQRTGEAFF.

The V call is TRBV4-1, the J call TRBJ1-2, with 7 bases lining up with TRBD1. Germline V CDR1 and CDR2: MGHRA, YSYEKL. CDR3 length: 14 amino acids. V lost 0 bases and J lost 9; bases outside the gene matches: 7. In nucleotides, the CDR3 is TGCGCCAGCAGCCAAGATAGGGACAGCATGCGCTACACCTTC. Translation gives CASSQDRDSMRYTF.

This clone is medium-sized in the sample. This sample includes further DNA sequences coding for the same CDR3. The chain employs TRBV9 and TRBJ2-2; no reliable D call. Germline CDR1 is SGDLS and CDR2 is YYNGEE. V lost 0 bases to trimming and J lost 6 bases, with 3 bases between them. This CDR3 is built from 12 residues. In DNA form, the CDR3 reads TGTGCCAGCAGCGTAGCGGCCGGGGAGCTGTTTTTT. It is translated as CASSVAAGELFF. The variable domain in full, with the rest retrieved from reference TRBV9 and TRBJ2-2, is DSGVTQTPKHLITATGQRVTLRCSPRSGDLSVYWYQQSLDQGLQFLIQYYNGEERAKGNILERFSAQQFPDLHSELNLSSLELGDSALYFCASSVAAGELFFGEGSRLTVL.

CDR3 region: CASRRTLSYEQYF. CDR3 nucleotides: TGTGCCAGCCGCAGAACCCTCTCCTACGAGCAGTACTTC. The rearrangement uses TRBV6-5 and TRBJ2-7; D gene uncertain. The CDR3 is 13 residues long. The germline gives CDR1 MNHEY, CDR2 SVGAGI. Trimming left V 8 bases short and J 0 bases short, with 11 bases between.

Here the CDR3 reads CASGSRGDQPQHF. The CDR3 DNA reads as TGTGCCAGCGGCTCCCGGGGAGATCAGCCCCAGCATTTT. V gene TRBV27 combines with J gene TRBJ1-5; the D is unclear. V was clipped by 8 bases and J by 5 bases, with 13 bases between them. Germline V gene sequence: CDR1 MNHEY, CDR2 SMNVEV (reference sequence). The CDR3 runs to 13 residues.

The V call is TRBV7-9, the J call TRBJ2-7, with D perhaps TRBD2 (7 bases). CDR1 and CDR2 (germline): SEHNR, FQNEAQ (reference sequence). This CDR3 has 13 amino acids. The V end was cut by 0 bases, the J end by 6 bases, with 9 bases between. The CDR3 DNA reads as TGTGCCAGCAGCTTAGCGGGGGGGCTCGAGCAGTACTTC. This sequence encodes CASSLAGGLEQYF.

This clone was detected only once. The V gene is TRBV9, the J gene TRBJ2-5, with a tentative D call TRBD1 (6 bases). Germline V gene data show CDR1 as SGDLS and CDR2 as YYNGEE. This CDR3 contains 14 residues. Trimming removed 2 bases from V and 7 bases from J, with 15 bases in between. CDR3 DNA sequence: TGTGCCAGCAGCGTCGAACAGGGTTTGGGGACCCAGTACTTC. It specifies CASSVEQGLGTQYF.

J is TRBJ2-7 and V is TRBV6-5; a weak D match, TRBD1 (6 bases). Trimming shortened V by 7 bases and J by 3 bases, and 13 bases separated the two germline ends. The CDR3 spans 13 residues. The V gene's germline CDR1 is MNHEY and CDR2 SVGAGI. CDR3 nucleotide sequence: TGTGCCAGCAAAATAGGGGGACGCTACGAGCAGTACTTC. Residues: CASKIGGRYEQYF.

This rearrangement joins TRBV7-3 to TRBJ2-2, with D perhaps TRBD2 (7 bases). Germline V CDR1 and CDR2: SGHTA, FQGTGA. Trimming cost V 1 base and J 2 bases, with 14 bases left between them. There are 17 residues in the CDR3. The CDR3 loop is CASSLSRGGPNTGELFF. The DNA of the CDR3 is TGTGCCAGCAGCTTAAGTAGGGGGGGCCCCAACACCGGGGAGCTGTTTTTT.

This clone was seen a handful of times. This chain joins TRBV28 and TRBJ2-7; 10 positions agree with TRBD1. J lost 4 bases, V lost 8 bases, and 14 bases had no gene match. CDR1 MDHEN and CDR2 SYDVKM come from the germline V gene. The CDR3 covers 16 residues. This CDR3 reads CASRTVGTGARYEQYF. For the CDR3, the DNA is TGTGCCAGCCGGACGGTAGGGACAGGGGCCCGGTACGAGCAGTACTTC.

The rearrangement uses TRBV19 and TRBJ1-4, with TRBD1 identical over 8 bases. The CDR3 is 15 amino acids. J was trimmed by 7 bases and V by 1 base; bases with no gene match: 5. CDR1 is LNHDA, CDR2 SQIVND, per germline (reference sequence). DNA for the CDR3: TGTGCCAGTAGTATAGCCGGGACAGGTCCTGAAAAACTGTTTTTT. Its translation is CASSIAGTGPEKLFF.

V is TRBV5-5 and J is TRBJ2-1; the D is unclear. V gave up 4 bases and J gave up 7 bases, with 18 bases separating them. Per the germline V gene, CDR1 is SGHKS and CDR2 is YYEKEE (reference sequence). The CDR3 contains 15 residues. CDR3 residues: CASSPFGAVENEQFF. DNA of the CDR3: TGTGCCAGCAGCCCCTTTGGCGCGGTGGAAAATGAGCAGTTCTTC.

The V call is TRBV5-1, the J call TRBJ2-5, with TRBD2 identical over 7 bases. The CDR3 runs 15 residues. Losses at the gene ends were 4 bases for V and 1 base for J; bases not matched to a gene: 7. The germline CDR1 and CDR2 sequences are SGHRS and YFSETQ. The CDR3 DNA reads as TGCGCCAGCAGCGGGACCGGGACTACCCAAGAGACCCAGTACTTC. Its protein product is CASSGTGTTQETQYF.

The chain uses TRBV19 and TRBJ1-2; weak D call: TRBD1 (5 bases). The CDR3 consists of 11 residues. Trimming pared 11 bases from V and 6 bases from J, leaving 13 bases between. Germline V gene sequence: CDR1 LNHDA, CDR2 SQIVND (reference sequence). Here the CDR3 reads CAGKDTDGYTF. The CDR3 bases are TGTGCCGGCAAGGACACCGATGGCTACACCTTC.

V usage is TRBV6-5 and J usage is TRBJ1-6, with 10 bases lining up with TRBD1. After removal of 5 bases from V and 8 bases from J, the junction contained 6 bases not matched to a gene. Germline CDR1 is MNHEY and CDR2 is SVGAGI. The CDR3 loop spans 15 amino acids. CDR3: CASSRPGQGHSPLHF. The CDR3 DNA reads TGTGCCAGCAGTAGACCGGGACAGGGGCATTCACCCCTCCACTTT.